The 17 T cell receptor beta chains reported below all come from one sample, sequenced in a study of technical replicates of blood from several donors. Produced via immunoSEQ multiplex PCR; TCRdb's table is partial and in-frame only. The table lists more than 65,000 clones, about 91% of them singletons. The sample was T cells isolated from PBMCs. These TCRs come from a human donor in good health.

The rearrangement uses TRBV27 and TRBJ2-7, with D possibly TRBD1 on 5 matching bases. The germline CDR1 and CDR2 sequences are MNHEY and SMNVEV (reference sequence). Trimming shortened V by 2 bases and J by 6 bases, and 5 bases separated the two germline ends. The CDR3 loop spans 11 amino acids. The CDR3 DNA sequence: TGTGCCAGCAGTTTAGGGGCCGAGCAGTACTTC. As protein: CASSLGAEQYF.

The chain recombines TRBV7-9 with TRBJ2-6; D perhaps matches TRBD1 (6 bases). The CDR3 spans 17 residues. In germline, CDR1 is SEHNR, CDR2 FQNEAQ (reference sequence). With 3 bases removed from V and 1 base from J, the gap between germline ends came to 13 bases. CDR3 bases: TGTGCCAGCAGCTTCCGGGACACGCAATCTGGGGCCAACGTCCTGACTTTC. The encoded protein is CASSFRDTQSGANVLTF.

This chain joins TRBV2 and TRBJ1-1; D call uncertain. Germline V gene sequence: CDR1 SNHLY, CDR2 FYNNEI. The length of the CDR3 is 15 residues. Deletions cut 0 bases from V and 2 bases from J, with 10 bases between. The CDR3 loop reads CASSEARRANTEAFF. For the CDR3, the DNA is TGTGCCAGCAGTGAAGCCAGGCGAGCCAACACTGAAGCTTTCTTT.

The chain employs TRBV2 and TRBJ2-3; 7 bases agree with TRBD2. Germline V gene sequence: CDR1 SNHLY, CDR2 FYNNEI. This CDR3 contains 14 residues. The ends lost 4 bases at V and 2 bases at J; junction bases unmatched: 3. CDR3 in amino acids: CASSVLAATDTQYF. DNA of the CDR3: TGTGCCAGCAGTGTTCTAGCGGCCACAGATACGCAGTATTTT.

This chain connects TRBV6-5 to TRBJ1-5; D perhaps matches TRBD1 (5 bases). Trimming pared 4 bases from V and 8 bases from J, leaving 12 bases between. CDR1 is MNHEY, CDR2 SVGAGI, per germline. This CDR3 is 13 amino acids long. As DNA, the CDR3 is TGTGCCAGCAGTTCTGACAGCCCAGAGCCCCAGCATTTT. Protein sequence: CASSSDSPEPQHF.

The chain links TRBV14 to TRBJ2-7; D is unresolved. V dropped 4 bases and J dropped 3 bases, with 4 bases sitting between them. The CDR3 length is 11 residues. Germline V gives CDR1 SGHDN, CDR2 FVKESK. The CDR3 is CASSPGYEQYF. The CDR3 DNA reads TGTGCCAGCAGCCCAGGCTACGAGCAGTACTTC.

V usage is TRBV7-9 and J usage is TRBJ2-2, with no clear D. Germline V gives CDR1 SEHNR, CDR2 FQNEAQ (reference sequence). The CDR3 has 13 amino acids. Trimming left V 2 bases short and J 5 bases short, with 6 bases between. This CDR3 reads CASSLLSTGELFF. DNA of the CDR3: TGTGCCAGCAGCTTACTGTCTACCGGGGAGCTGTTTTTT.

This chain links TRBV4-3 with TRBJ1-1; D perhaps matches TRBD1 (6 bases). The germline gives CDR1 LGHNA, CDR2 YSLEER. The CDR3 is 16 amino acids. Trimming stripped 0 bases from V and 2 bases from J, with 13 bases between. CDR3 sequence: CASSQDRAGVNTEAFF. As DNA, the CDR3 is TGCGCCAGCAGCCAAGATAGGGCAGGGGTTAACACTGAAGCTTTCTTT.

The rearrangement joins TRBV18 to TRBJ1-1, with 8 bases lining up with TRBD1. Trimming took 4 bases from V and 5 from J; bases not matched to a gene: 6. Per germline, CDR1 KGHSH and CDR2 LQKENI. There are 14 residues in the CDR3. The CDR3 DNA reads TGTGCCAGCTCACGCGACAGGGGAGGGACTGAAGCTTTCTTT. It yields the protein CASSRDRGGTEAFF.

The CDR3 protein is CASSGRTGQETQYF. The CDR3, as DNA: TGTGCCAGCAGTGGAAGGACAGGGCAAGAGACCCAGTACTTC. The V and J genes are TRBV6-1 and TRBJ2-5; 8 bases align to TRBD1. CDR1 is MNHNS and CDR2 is SASEGT in the germline V gene. The CDR3 extends over 14 amino acids. J lost 2 bases, V lost 4 bases, and 3 bases had no gene match.

The chain recombines TRBV29-1 with TRBJ2-7, with TRBD1 matching 9 bases. Germline V gene lookup returns CDR1 SQVTM and CDR2 ANQGSEA. There are 14 residues in the CDR3. V trimming: 4 bases; J trimming: 3 bases; junction bases outside the gene matches: 7. The CDR3 nucleotides read TGCAGCGTTGGGGTCCGGACAGGGGTCTACGAGCAGTACTTC. This translates into CSVGVRTGVYEQYF.

The chain carries TRBV27 and TRBJ1-5, with D tentatively TRBD1 (6 bases). The CDR3 consists of 14 residues. Trimming shortened V by 3 bases and J by 0 bases, and 6 bases separated the two germline ends. The germline CDR1 and CDR2 sequences are MNHEY and SMNVEV (reference sequence). The CDR3 nucleotides read TGTGCCAGCAGTTTCAGGGGTAGCAATCAGCCCCAGCATTTT. It codes for CASSFRGSNQPQHF.

The CDR3 sequence is CASSLWTGRGETQYF. The CDR3 nucleotides are TGTGCCAGCAGCCTTTGGACAGGTCGGGGAGAGACCCAGTACTTC. The J gene is TRBJ2-5, the V gene TRBV5-6; 7 nucleotides align to TRBD1. Trimming removed 4 bases from V and 4 bases from J; junction bases left unmatched: 10. The length of the CDR3 is 15 residues. CDR1 is SGHDT, CDR2 YYEEEE, per germline.

J is TRBJ2-7 and V is TRBV29-1; 7 nucleotides agree with TRBD1. V lost 5 bases and J lost 2; bases outside the gene matches: 3. The CDR3 consists of 12 residues. CDR1 is SQVTM, CDR2 ANQGSEA, per germline. The chain's CDR3 is CSVPGQTYEQYF. The CDR3 DNA is TGCAGCGTTCCGGGACAGACCTACGAGCAGTACTTC.

V and J are TRBV28 and TRBJ2-1; D possibly corresponds to TRBD1 (6 bases). V dropped 11 bases and J dropped 6 bases, with 26 bases sitting between them. The germline CDR1 and CDR2 sequences are MDHEN and SYDVKM. The CDR3 runs 16 residues. The CDR3 nucleotides read TGTGCCGCGAGGGCTCTGCAGGGGATCGGTGGCAATGAGCAGTTCTTC. Translating it yields CAARALQGIGGNEQFF.

V gene TRBV4-1 combines with J gene TRBJ2-1; D might be TRBD1 (5 bases). CDR1 MGHRA and CDR2 YSYEKL come from the germline V gene. Trimming cost V 1 base and J 2 bases, with 15 bases left between them. CDR3 size: 17 residues. CDR3 bases: TGCGCCAGCAGCCAAGGCCTTGGGTCAGGGCCCTACAATGAGCAGTTCTTC. Amino acids: CASSQGLGSGPYNEQFF.

The chain has TRBV5-4 and TRBJ2-1, with 12 bases identical to TRBD2. Germline V CDR1 and CDR2: SGHNT, YYREEE (reference sequence). Germline trimming cut 6 bases from V and 9 bases from J; bases unmatched to any gene: 7. CDR3 length: 14 amino acids. Written as DNA, the CDR3 is TGTGCCAGCACTCGGACTAGCGGGATAAGTGAGCAGTTCTTC. Translated, it gives CASTRTSGISEQFF.